This TCR beta chain came from a study of human T cells and chemical hapten exposure. A single record per CDR3 protein comes from TCRdb applying MiXCR to the RACE reads. Counted here are under 400,000 distinct CDR3 sequences, 4% to 6% occurring once; the ten biggest clones make up 2.5% to 3%. Regarding time point: pre-sensitization, week 0. Treatment meaning: therapeutic diphenylcyclopropenone sensitization with weekly scalp DPC. Germline V gene sequence: CDR1 SNHLY, CDR2 FYNNEI. J lost 3 bases, V lost 9 bases, and 7 bases had no gene match. CDR3 length equals 13 residues. This TCR was sampled from a woman aged 50 to 60 with alopecia areata. Some clones in this sample may be carry-over from other donors' samples. This chain joins TRBV2 and TRBJ1-1, with 7 bases fitting TRBD1. The sequencing used whole blood, collected in connection with sensitization to the hapten diphenylcyclopropenone (DPC). Here the CDR3 DNA reads TGTGCCAGTTCCGGACAGGATGACACTGAAGCTTTCTTT. Protein: CASSGQDDTEAFF.